This entry features one T cell receptor (beta chain) sequence. Its cognate antigen is unknown. This sample was taken from a study of memory CD4+ T cells and cytomegalovirus serostatus. On the study more broadly: This sample comes from healthy Belgian adults, roughly 9 CMV seropositive, around 26 seronegative.

The sort gate was single viable CD3+CD4+CD8-CD45RO+ cells for memory CD4+ T cells. After thawing, CD4+ T cells were positively selected. Findings of the study overall: Repertoires predicted CMV serostatus with median bootstrapped AUC of around 0.95.

Profiling relied on immunoSEQ multiplex PCR, and the TCRdb table lists in-frame clones only, not all of them. There are around 88,000 clones in the sample; roughly 80% occur only once, and 3.6% lies in the top ten. The CDR3 spans 13 residues. From germline, CDR1 is SGDLS and CDR2 YYNGEE. Between the trimmed V and J ends, which lost 0 bases and 6 bases, there was a span of 10 bases. The chain recombines TRBV9 with TRBJ2-7; possibly TRBD2 for D (5 bases). Input material: memory CD4+ T cells from blood. The sequence was obtained from an adult in good health and CMV-seropositive. CDR3 region: CASSVAPEGEQYF. CDR3 in DNA: TGTGCCAGCAGCGTAGCGCCCGAGGGCGAGCAGTACTTC.